This paragraph covers one T cell receptor (beta chain) sequence. This specimen comes from a study of blood T cell repertoires in COVID-19. As for the study in general: Acute-phase and convalescent COVID-19 samples originated in the United States, Italy and Spain. PBMCs, B-cell-depleted T cells, or T cells provided the cDNA or gDNA that made up the material.

Germline-derived CDR1 and CDR2 are LGHDT and YNNKEL (reference sequence). Trimming cost V 0 bases and J 10 bases, with 11 bases left between them. The CDR3 runs 13 residues. How the authors handled the data: Amplification of reference gene primers provided the estimated nucleated cell counts. Using immunoSEQ multiplex PCR, the repertoire was profiled, and TCRdb retains in-frame clones only, with some absent. Clone size and the V and J calls come from that table; the DNA yielded D and trimming. The repertoire consists of about 140,000 clones, with under 85% occurring once and the leading ten covering 8.8%.

Sequencing was done on a sample of peripheral blood. The sequence derives from a woman aged 80 or over in a cohort sampled during active or convalescent COVID-19. The chain uses TRBV3-1 (or the pseudogene TRBV3-2) and TRBJ2-3, with unresolved D. CDR3: CASSQDLAGPQYF. The DNA of the CDR3 is TGTGCCAGCAGCCAAGATCTGGCAGGCCCGCAGTATTTT.